This TCR beta chain was recorded in a study of monozygotic twins with inflammatory bowel disease. Study-level findings and limits: Extra variability in the repertoires of patients may have come from differing immunosuppressive treatments.

There are 15 residues in the CDR3. Germline CDR1 LNHDA, CDR2 SQIVND (reference sequence). As concerns this clonotype: The antigen remains undetermined.

TCRdb processed the 5' RACE reads again and assigns one entry to each CDR3 protein, with no DNA. The listing records approximately 400,000 distinct CDR3 sequences. The sequence was obtained from a human donor with ulcerative colitis or Crohn's disease, or a healthy co-twin of an affected twin (not recorded which). Sequencing used blood. The chain has TRBV19 and TRBJ1-4. CDR3 sequence: CASKPNRAQREKLFF. The entire variable domain, with the rest obtained from reference TRBV19 and TRBJ1-4, is as follows: DGGITQSPKYLFRKEGQNVTLSCEQNLNHDAMYWYRQDPGQGLRLIYYSQIVNDFQKGDIAEGYSVSREKKESFPLTVTSAQKNPTAFYLCASKPNRAQREKLFFGSGTQLSVL.